A single sample is the source of the 17 T cell receptor beta chains below, sequenced in a study of tumor and adjacent non-tumor tissue in lung cancer. Three rounds of nested PCR, following a modified ARM-PCR protocol, produced the TCRbeta library. TCRdb reprocessed the multiplex PCR reads via MiXCR and lists one record per CDR3 protein. The sample has 130,000 or so distinct CDR3 sequences, about 66% seen once. This sample's RNA came from whole unsorted tissue. Sample: lung tumor tissue. The receptors shown here come from a young man with non-small cell lung cancer.

Points on this clonotype: Its ends do not fully match the called genes, so a read error is possible. The chain carries TRBV4-1 and TRBJ2-1; TRBD2 matches 9 bases. Germline lookup yields CDR1 MGHRA and CDR2 YSYEKL. The CDR3 length is 17 residues. The CDR3 sequence is CASSQEEPGLAYNEQLF. The CDR3 DNA follows: TGCGCCAGCAGCCAAGAAGAGCCGGGACTAGCATACAATGAGCAGTTGTTC.

The V call is TRBV19, the J call TRBJ2-1; TRBD1 or TRBD2 may be the D gene (5 bases each). With 7 bases removed from V and 5 bases from J, the gap between germline ends came to 12 bases. The CDR3 covers 13 residues. CDR1 and CDR2 (germline): LNHDA, SQIVND (reference sequence). The CDR3 region is CASNPRGHNEQFF. CDR3 in DNA: TGTGCCAGTAACCCGAGGGGCCACAATGAGCAGTTCTTC. The full variable domain, with the rest looked up from reference TRBV19 and TRBJ2-1, is DGGITQSPKYLFRKEGQNVTLSCEQNLNHDAMYWYRQDPGQGLRLIYYSQIVNDFQKGDIAEGYSVSREKKESFPLTVTSAQKNPTAFYLCASNPRGHNEQFFGPGTRLTVL.

With regard to this clonotype: A read error may produce the germline difference seen at one junction end. The gene calls are TRBV29-1 and TRBJ1-2, with 9 bases lining up with TRBD1. CDR3 length: 15 amino acids. The germline V gene encodes CDR1 SQVTM and CDR2 ANQGSEA. CDR3 in DNA: TGCAGCGCCCGGGACAGGGTGCGAGGAAGCTATGGATACACTTTC. Its protein product is CSARDRVRGSYGYTF. The full variable domain, rest sourced from reference TRBV29-1 and TRBJ1-2, is SAVISQKPSRDICQRGTSLTIQCQVDSQVTMMFWYRQQPGQSLTLIATANQGSEATYESGFVIDKFPISRPNLTFSTLTVSNMSPEDSSIYLCSARDRVRGSYGYTFGSGTRLTVV.

This clonotype was observed at least ten times. An end of the junction differs from the germline gene, which may be a read error. The chain uses TRBV5-1 and TRBJ1-5; D is ambiguous. The germline V gene has CDR1 SGHRS and CDR2 YFSETQ. The CDR3 runs to 10 residues. The CDR3 here is CASSLAPQHF. CDR3 nucleotides: TGTGCCAGCAGCTTAGCGCCCCAGCATTTT.

Points on this clonotype: Compared with germline, one end of the junction differs, possibly owing to a read error. The rearrangement joins TRBV6-5 to TRBJ2-5; D call uncertain. There are 14 residues in the CDR3. Germline V gene sequence: CDR1 MNHEY, CDR2 SVGAGI. CDR3 DNA sequence: TGTGCCAGCAGTTACTCGGCAGATCCCAAGACCCTGTACTTC. Amino acids: CASSYSADPKTLYF.

Points on this clonotype: The junction shows a germline mismatch at one end, possibly a read error. The J gene is TRBJ2-2, the V gene TRBV11-2; possibly TRBD1 for D (7 bases). This CDR3 is 16 amino acids long. From germline, CDR1 is SGHAT and CDR2 FQNNGV. This chain's CDR3 is CTSSPRTGLNTGEPFF. CDR3 in DNA: TGTACCAGCAGCCCCAGGACAGGACTAAACACCGGGGAGCCGTTTTTT.

The chain employs TRBV10-3 and TRBJ1-3; TRBD1 agrees at 7 bases. Trimming cost V 10 bases and J 1 base; bases outside gene matches: 4. The CDR3 contains 13 residues. CDR1 is ENHRY and CDR2 is SYGVKD in the germline V gene. Written as DNA, the CDR3 is TGTGCCACCACAGGGGAATCTGGAAACACCATATATTTT. It yields the protein CATTGESGNTIYF.

As for this clonotype: A junction end diverges from the germline sequence, so it may reflect a read error. V is TRBV12-3 or TRBV12-4 and J is TRBJ1-5; D gene unclear. The CDR3 sequence is 13 residues long. The CDR3 loop reads CASNIPPSPPQHF. CDR3 bases: TGTGCCAGCAATATTCCTCCCAGCCCGCCCCAACATTTT.

This chain uses TRBV6-1 with TRBJ1-1; D ambiguous. Germline CDR1 is MNHNS and CDR2 is SASEGT. There are 13 residues in the CDR3. Deletions cut 7 bases from V and 5 bases from J, with 14 bases between. This chain's CDR3 is CASNRTANTEAFF. For the CDR3, the DNA is TGTGCCAGCAATCGGACCGCGAATACTGAAGCTTTCTTT.

This clonotype has more than one count but fewer than ten. V gene TRBV5-1 combines with J gene TRBJ2-1; TRBD1 matches at 9 bases. CDR1 is SGHRS and CDR2 is YFSETQ in the germline V gene. CDR3 length: 15 residues. Trimming cost V 7 bases and J 5 bases; bases outside gene matches: 10. Written as DNA, the CDR3 is TGCGCCAGCTTCCGTTCTGGGACAGGGAACAATGAGCAGTTCTTC. Translated: CASFRSGTGNNEQFF. Variable domain in full (rest from reference TRBV5-1 and TRBJ2-1): KAGVTQTPRYLIKTRGQQVTLSCSPISGHRSVSWYQQTPGQGLQFLFEYFSETQRNKGNFPGRFSGRQFSNSRSEMNVSTLELGDSALYLCASFRSGTGNNEQFFGPGTRLTVL.

This chain connects TRBV12-3 or TRBV12-4 to TRBJ1-1; D unclear. The CDR3 covers 14 residues. Trimming took 7 bases from V and 5 from J, leaving 17 bases between them. The CDR3 region has the DNA TGTGCCAGCACCACCTCGAGCACGAATACTGAAGCTTTCTTT. Residues: CASTTSSTNTEAFF.

This clonotype occurred many times. The J gene is TRBJ2-1, the V gene TRBV12-3 or TRBV12-4, with 10 nucleotides matching TRBD2. V was pared by 6 bases and J by 6 bases, with 8 bases of the junction left unmatched. The CDR3 consists of 15 residues. For the CDR3, the DNA is TGTGCCAGCAGCGCCGGACTAGCGGCGATCAATGAGCAGTTCTTC. Translating it yields CASSAGLAAINEQFF.

As regards this clonotype: A much larger clone is a single base away; this may be a read error. The chain employs TRBV4-1 and TRBJ2-1, with TRBD2 matching over 16 bases. CDR1 and CDR2 (germline): MGHRA, YSYEKL. The CDR3 has 16 residues. The CDR3 loop is CASSQKGLAGGNGQFF. The DNA for the CDR3 is TGCGCCAGCAGCCAGAAGGGACTAGCGGGAGGGAATGGGCAGTTCTTC.

The genes are TRBV30 and TRBJ1-2, with 9 bases lining up with TRBD1. J lost 2 bases, V lost 1 base, and 8 bases had no gene match. There are 16 residues in the CDR3. Germline-derived CDR1 and CDR2 are GTSNPN and SVGIG (reference sequence). CDR3 nucleotide sequence: TGTGCCTGGAGTGAGGGTAGAGACAGGGGGAACTATGGCTACACCTTC. Protein product: CAWSEGRDRGNYGYTF. Variable domain in full (rest from reference TRBV30 and TRBJ1-2): SQTIHQWPATLVQPVGSPLSLECTVEGTSNPNLYWYRQAAGRGLQLLFYSVGIGQISSEVPQNLSASRPQDRQFILSSKKLLLSDSGFYLCAWSEGRDRGNYGYTFGSGTRLTVV.

Details on this clonotype: A much larger clone lies a single base off, so this may be a read error. The CDR3 does not end in the conserved phenylalanine or tryptophan, so this is likely a read error. V usage is TRBV29-1 and J usage is TRBJ2-7, with D possibly being TRBD1 (5 bases). The V end lost 5 bases, the J end lost 2 bases, and 10 bases lay between the germline ends. The germline V gene has CDR1 SQVTM and CDR2 ANQGSEA. This CDR3 contains 12 residues. CDR3 DNA: TGCAGCGTTCTAGACAGAGCCTACGAGCAGTACTTA. This sequence encodes CSVLDRAYEQYL.

For this clonotype: The junction shows a germline mismatch at one end, possibly a read error. The V call is TRBV11-2, the J call TRBJ2-5, with 7 bases aligning to TRBD2. The germline CDR1 and CDR2 sequences are SGHAT and FQNNGV. The CDR3 is 15 amino acids. CDR3 loop: CANSPQEGGVETQYF. In DNA, the CDR3 is TGTGCCAACAGCCCTCAGGAGGGAGGGGTAGAGACCCAGTACTTC.

This clonotype occurred many times. The chain uses TRBV20-1 and TRBJ2-2; no clear D gene. V shed 3 bases and J shed 6 bases, with 5 bases lying between them. The germline V gene has CDR1 DFQATT and CDR2 SNEGSKA (reference sequence). The CDR3 has 11 residues. The CDR3 sequence is CSASDAGELFF. CDR3 bases: TGCAGTGCTAGTGATGCCGGGGAGCTGTTTTTT.